The 30 T cell receptor beta chains reported below all come from one sample, sequenced in a study of regulatory T cells in long-lasting Graves disease. According to the study, TCR beta libraries were built with iRepertoire HTBI primers and CDR3-region Arm-PCR. TCRdb reanalysed the multiplex PCR reads using MiXCR and keeps one entry per CDR3 protein. The sample records roughly 250,000 distinct CDR3 sequences, 15% to 20% being singletons. Time point meaning: newly diagnosed GD, antithyroid drugs for less than 3 months. From RNA extracted from PBMCs, the TCR library was made. Another study also made use of these data, one on T cells in Graves' hyperthyroidism and ophthalmopathy.

The material sequenced was peripheral blood mononuclear cells (PBMCs), taken at new diagnosis, from a patient treated with antithyroid drugs. These receptors were obtained from a woman aged 30 to 39 with Graves disease.

The DNA of the CDR3 is TGTGCCAGCAGCTTAAGCGGGGGGGGTGAGCAGTTCTTC. This sequence encodes CASSLSGGGEQFF. The chain recombines TRBV7-2 with TRBJ2-1, with TRBD2 matching 10 bases. The J segment lost 9 bases and the V segment lost 2 bases, leaving 1 base of the junction unmatched. From germline, CDR1 is SGHTA and CDR2 FQGNSA. This CDR3 contains 13 residues.

This chain joins TRBV19 and TRBJ1-2; 8 bases match TRBD1. The germline CDR1 and CDR2 sequences are LNHDA and SQIVND (reference sequence). The ends lost 5 bases at V and 4 bases at J; junction bases unmatched: 12. The CDR3 is made up of 16 amino acids. CDR3: CASSSSGTGGGYGYTF. CDR3 nucleotides: TGTGCCAGTAGTTCGTCCGGGACAGGTGGAGGCTATGGCTACACCTTC.

This clonotype has ten or more counts. One end of the junction varies from germline; a read error may be responsible. The chain recombines TRBV2 with TRBJ2-3, with 7 bases that match TRBD2. Germline CDR1 and CDR2: SNHLY and FYNNEI. The CDR3 totals 14 residues. CDR3 residues: CASSGERDTDTQYF. CDR3 in DNA: TGCGCCAGCAGTGGGGAGCGGGACACAGATACGCAGTATTTT. Full variable domain (missing parts from reference TRBV2 and TRBJ2-3): EPEVTQTPSHQVTQMGQEVILRCVPISNHLYFYWYRQILGQKVEFLVSFYNNEISEKSEIFDDQFSVERPDGSNFTLKIRSTKLEDSAMYFCASSGERDTDTQYFGPGTRLTVL.

This clonotype was recorded at least ten times. The chain recombines TRBV5-4 with TRBJ2-3; 10 positions agree with TRBD2. The CDR3 runs 15 residues. CDR1 and CDR2 from the germline V gene are SGHNT and YYREEE (reference sequence). Germline trimming cut 4 bases from V and 6 bases from J; bases unmatched to any gene: 8. The DNA for the CDR3 is TGTGCCAGCAGCATAAGTAGCGGGGGGATGGATACGCAGTATTTT. The encoded protein is CASSISSGGMDTQYF.

On this clonotype itself: Only one base separates this from a far larger clonotype, so it likely reflects a read error. The chain combines TRBV5-1 with TRBJ2-1; 9 bases align to TRBD2. CDR3 length: 15 residues. In germline, CDR1 is SGHRS, CDR2 YFSETQ. J was trimmed by 10 bases and V by 2 bases; bases with no gene match: 10. The CDR3 is CASSFILAGTLEQFF. DNA of the CDR3: TGCGCCAGCAGCTTTATCCTAGCGGGGACCCTCGAGCAGTTCTTC.

This chain links TRBV5-6 with TRBJ2-2, with 7 nucleotides matching TRBD1. This CDR3 region has 15 residues. Germline lookup yields CDR1 SGHDT and CDR2 YYEEEE. Losses at the gene ends were 3 bases for V and 6 bases for J; bases not matched to a gene: 8. CDR3 in DNA: TGTGCCAGCAGCTCACCGGGACAGACGTCCGGGGAGCTGTTTTTT. This sequence encodes CASSSPGQTSGELFF.

The table lists this clonotype with many counts. The rearrangement uses TRBV5-1 and TRBJ2-1, with D perhaps matching TRBD1 (6 bases). There are 15 residues in the CDR3. Germline-derived CDR1 and CDR2 are SGHRS and YFSETQ. Trimming removed 5 bases at V and 0 bases at J, with 12 bases between. CDR3 sequence: CASRFTGSSYNEQFF. CDR3 bases: TGCGCCAGCAGATTTACAGGGAGCTCCTACAATGAGCAGTTCTTC.

About this clonotype: A much bigger clone sits one base away, suggesting this may be a read error. The rearrangement links TRBV27 to TRBJ1-1, with D perhaps matching TRBD1 (5 bases). This CDR3 region has 15 residues. The germline CDR1 and CDR2 sequences are MNHEY and SMNVEV (reference sequence). Trimming removed 0 bases at V and 3 bases at J, with 11 bases between. The CDR3 sequence is CASSLSGTVDTEAFF. CDR3 bases: TGTGCCAGCAGTTTATCGGGGACGGTGGACACTGAAGCTTTCTTT.

This sequence joins TRBV28 and TRBJ1-5; the D is unclear. The CDR3 has 15 amino acids. Germline CDR1 reads MDHEN; CDR2 reads SYDVKM. Deletions cut 3 bases from V and 5 bases from J, with 14 bases between. As DNA, the CDR3 is TGTGCCAGCAGTTTGGGCGTCACAGCCTATCAGCCCCAGCATTTT. Amino acids: CASSLGVTAYQPQHF. The full variable domain, in which reference TRBV28 and TRBJ1-5 provide the parts outside the CDR3, is DVKVTQSSRYLVKRTGEKVFLECVQDMDHENMFWYRQDPGLGLRLIYFSYDVKMKEKGDIPEGYSVSREKKERFSLILESASTNQTSMYLCASSLGVTAYQPQHFGDGTRLSIL.

This clonotype was observed a single time. DNA for the CDR3: TGCGCCAGCACCCCACAGGGGTTGAACACTGAAGCTTTCTTT. Amino acids: CASTPQGLNTEAFF. The V gene is TRBV10-2, the J gene TRBJ1-1, with 7 positions matching TRBD1. The V gene's germline CDR1 is WSHSY and CDR2 SAAADI. Trimming at V came to 7 bases and at J to 0 bases, leaving 5 bases not matched to a gene. The CDR3 loop spans 14 amino acids.

The CDR3 DNA reads TGTGCTAGTGGACCCGGGACACCGAACACCGGGGAGCTGTTTTTT. It codes for CASGPGTPNTGELFF. V is TRBV12-5 and J is TRBJ2-2; D perhaps matches TRBD1 (6 bases). The CDR3 loop spans 15 amino acids. The germline CDR1 and CDR2 sequences are LGHNT and FRNRAP. Trimming shortened V by 6 bases and J by 0 bases, and 11 bases separated the two germline ends. The variable domain in full, completed from reference TRBV12-5 and TRBJ2-2, reads DARVTQTPRHKVTEMGQEVTMRCQPILGHNTVFWYRQTMMQGLELLAYFRNRAPLDDSGMPKDRFSAEMPDATLATLKIQPSEPRDSAVYFCASGPGTPNTGELFFGEGSRLTVL.

This clonotype was seen many times. J is TRBJ1-3 and V is TRBV2; D unclear. The germline gives CDR1 SNHLY, CDR2 FYNNEI. V was cut by 2 bases and J by 2 bases, with 13 bases left in between. The CDR3 has 16 residues. The CDR3 DNA is TGTGCCAGCAGTGAACTTATACAGATACCTGGAAACACCATATATTTT. Translation gives CASSELIQIPGNTIYF.

This clonotype has a handful of counts. The rearrangement links TRBV12-3 or TRBV12-4 to TRBJ2-4, with D perhaps being TRBD1 or TRBD2 (6 bases each). Trimming left V 2 bases short and J 7 bases short, with 12 bases between. CDR3 length: 14 amino acids. The CDR3 loop reads CASSLRGVGNIQYF. CDR3 coding DNA: TGTGCCAGCAGTTTAAGGGGGGTAGGGAACATTCAGTACTTC.

This clonotype was counted at least ten times. The J gene is TRBJ2-5, the V gene TRBV19; 7 positions match TRBD2. J was trimmed by 5 bases and V by 5 bases; bases with no gene match: 5. Germline-derived CDR1 and CDR2 are LNHDA and SQIVND (reference sequence). CDR3 length: 13 amino acids. The CDR3 region has the DNA TGTGCCAGTAGTCGTTCCGGGAGGGAGACCCAGTACTTC. This translates into CASSRSGRETQYF. The full variable domain, its missing parts supplied by reference TRBV19 and TRBJ2-5, is DGGITQSPKYLFRKEGQNVTLSCEQNLNHDAMYWYRQDPGQGLRLIYYSQIVNDFQKGDIAEGYSVSREKKESFPLTVTSAQKNPTAFYLCASSRSGRETQYFGPGTRLLVL.

At least ten counts were recorded for this clonotype. CDR3 coding DNA: TGTGCCAGCAGTTACTCGTCCACAGGCACAACTAATGAAAAACTGTTTTTT. Encoded protein: CASSYSSTGTTNEKLFF. The V and J genes are TRBV6-5 and TRBJ1-4; possible D gene TRBD1, 5 bases. Deletions cut 0 bases from V and 0 bases from J, with 11 bases between. This CDR3 is built from 17 residues. CDR1 and CDR2 (germline): MNHEY, SVGAGI.

This clonotype was seen a handful of times. A read error is possible here, since a much larger clone lies one base away. This chain joins TRBV28 and TRBJ2-1; TRBD2 agrees at 9 bases. The ends lost 5 bases at V and 1 base at J; junction bases unmatched: 12. There are 18 residues in the CDR3. Germline lookup yields CDR1 MDHEN and CDR2 SYDVKM. DNA of the CDR3: TGTGCCAGCAGTGAGGCTAGCGGGGCTTTCGGATCCTACAATGAGCAGTTCTTC. Its translation: CASSEASGAFGSYNEQFF.

This clonotype has ten or more counts. CDR3 sequence: CASSLTGSQYF. CDR3 coding DNA: TGTGCCAGCAGCCTTACAGGGTCCCAGTACTTC. The V gene is TRBV12-3 or TRBV12-4, the J gene TRBJ2-5; possibly TRBD1 for D (6 bases). The CDR3 sequence is 11 residues long. V shed 6 bases and J shed 9 bases, with 11 bases lying between them.

This clonotype has ten or more counts. The J gene is TRBJ2-3, the V gene TRBV27; 14 bases agree with TRBD2. The V and J ends lost 5 bases and 1 base, in that order; junction bases with no gene match: 11. CDR1 and CDR2 from the germline V gene are MNHEY and SMNVEV (reference sequence). The CDR3 is 19 residues long. CDR3 coding DNA: TGTGCCAGCAGTGGGAGACTAGCGGGGGGGCCGCTCGGCACAGATACGCAGTATTTT. Its translation is CASSGRLAGGPLGTDTQYF.

This clonotype was detected ten times or more. V is TRBV6-1 and J is TRBJ1-5, with D perhaps TRBD1 (5 bases). V was cut by 7 bases and J by 2 bases, with 12 bases left in between. This CDR3 comprises 14 residues. CDR1 and CDR2 from the germline V gene are MNHNS and SASEGT. As DNA, the CDR3 is TGTGCCAGCACCAGCTTCAGGGGCAATCAGCCCCAGCATTTT. Encoded protein: CASTSFRGNQPQHF.

This clonotype was counted only a few times. A read error may be the cause here, since a much bigger clone is one base away. The rearrangement links TRBV12-3 or TRBV12-4 to TRBJ1-4, with 7 bases identical to TRBD1. This CDR3 contains 13 residues. DNA of the CDR3: TGTGCCAGCAGTTTACAACAGGGGAGGAAACCGTTTTTT. Translated: CASSLQQGRKPFF.

This clonotype was seen many times. The chain uses TRBV18 and TRBJ1-2; a possible D gene is TRBD1 (6 bases). CDR1 and CDR2 from the germline V gene are KGHSH and LQKENI. Trimming removed 1 base at V and 5 bases at J, with 14 bases between. CDR3 length: 15 residues. CDR3 DNA sequence: TGTGCCAGCTCACCACAGACAGGTTCCGGGTATGGCTACACCTTC. It codes for CASSPQTGSGYGYTF.

The V gene is TRBV28, the J gene TRBJ1-4; D possibly corresponds to TRBD1 (6 bases). The germline CDR1 and CDR2 sequences are MDHEN and SYDVKM. This CDR3 contains 17 residues. Trimming removed 6 bases from V and 1 base from J, with 18 bases in between. CDR3 in amino acids: CASSHHLGGQTNEKLFF. The CDR3 DNA follows: TGTGCCAGCAGCCACCACCTAGGGGGTCAAACTAATGAAAAACTGTTTTTT.

The chain recombines TRBV4-1 with TRBJ2-1; no firm D call. With 5 bases removed from V and 5 bases from J, the gap between germline ends came to 10 bases. This CDR3 is 13 amino acids long. Germline-derived CDR1 and CDR2 are MGHRA and YSYEKL. The CDR3 sequence is CASSYTKDNEQFF. The CDR3 nucleotides are TGCGCCAGCAGCTACACGAAGGACAATGAGCAGTTCTTC.

This clonotype was seen repeatedly, ten times or more. The chain recombines TRBV7-9 with TRBJ2-1; a possible D gene is TRBD1 (5 bases). Trimming shortened V by 5 bases and J by 2 bases, and 10 bases separated the two germline ends. The CDR3 sequence is 14 residues long. CDR1 SEHNR and CDR2 FQNEAQ come from the germline V gene (reference sequence). The CDR3 is CASSTKTAYNEQFF. The CDR3 bases are TGTGCCAGCAGCACCAAGACAGCCTACAATGAGCAGTTCTTC.

This clonotype was seen more than once but under ten times. V gene TRBV5-1 combines with J gene TRBJ2-5; D remains unclear. The CDR3 covers 13 residues. V shed 1 base and J shed 5 bases, with 9 bases lying between them. Germline V gives CDR1 SGHRS, CDR2 YFSETQ. The CDR3 nucleotides are TGCGCCAGCAGCTTGTATGGGTGGGAGACCCAGTACTTC. Translating gives CASSLYGWETQYF.

This clonotype was counted only a few times. The chain couples TRBV12-3 or TRBV12-4 to TRBJ1-1, with 10 bases lining up with TRBD1. The CDR3 runs to 15 residues. With V trimmed by 5 bases and J by 10 bases, 13 bases remained unmatched. CDR3 protein: CASSAQSGTGVLAFF. The CDR3 nucleotides read TGTGCCAGCAGTGCACAATCCGGGACAGGGGTCTTAGCTTTCTTT.

This chain's CDR3 is CASQNVKREGNTGELFF. In DNA, the CDR3 is TGTGCCAGCCAAAACGTTAAGCGGGAGGGTAACACCGGGGAGCTGTTTTTT. V gene TRBV2 combines with J gene TRBJ2-2; 10 bases match TRBD2. Trimming cost V 8 bases and J 2 bases; bases outside gene matches: 11. This CDR3 region has 17 residues. The germline V gene encodes CDR1 SNHLY and CDR2 FYNNEI.

This clonotype was detected many times. The J gene is TRBJ1-4, the V gene TRBV5-1; D is uncertain. Trimming took off 0 bases at V and 4 bases at J, with 10 bases between the two ends. Looked up from germline, CDR1 is SGHRS and CDR2 is YFSETQ. The CDR3 totals 15 residues. The CDR3 loop is CASSLEWGFNEKLFF. For the CDR3, the DNA is TGCGCCAGCAGCTTGGAATGGGGATTTAATGAAAAACTGTTTTTT.

This clonotype appeared many times. The chain couples TRBV7-9 to TRBJ2-7; 7 bases match TRBD1. This CDR3 has 15 residues. The germline V gene has CDR1 SEHNR and CDR2 FQNEAQ (reference sequence). After removal of 1 base from V and 0 bases from J, the junction contained 3 bases not matched to a gene. The CDR3 region is CASSLDRGFSYEQYF. In nucleotides, the CDR3 is TGTGCCAGCAGCTTAGACAGGGGTTTCTCCTACGAGCAGTACTTC.

The chain is built from TRBV19 and TRBJ2-7; 7 bases line up with TRBD1. CDR3 size: 15 residues. Germline CDR1 is LNHDA and CDR2 is SQIVND (reference sequence). V shed 2 bases, J shed 2 bases, and the junction held 6 bases outside the gene matches. In DNA form, the CDR3 reads TGTGCCAGTAGTATAAAAGGGGGCAGGCCCTACGAGCAGTACTTC. Translating it yields CASSIKGGRPYEQYF.